Listed below are T cell receptor beta chains from one sample, sequenced in a study of cytotoxic CD8 clonotypes in ibrutinib-treated CLL. Libraries were prepared by immunoSEQ multiplex PCR; TCRdb keeps only in-frame clonotypes and omits some of them. This table holds around 150,000 clones, 70% to 85% found once. The sequencing used PBMCs, collected after 12 months of ibrutinib treatment. These receptors were obtained from a human donor with chronic lymphocytic leukemia. Both conserved end residues are part of each CDR3.

cdr3_aa: CATGRDRDRNTIYF
v_call: TRBV6-6
j_call: TRBJ1-3

cdr3_aa: CASSGAGRQPIGYTF
v_call: TRBV11-2
j_call: TRBJ1-2

cdr3_aa: CSVELDRAQTQYF
v_call: TRBV29-1
j_call: TRBJ2-5

cdr3_aa: CASSLALNTEAFF
v_call: TRBV7-9
j_call: TRBJ1-1

cdr3_aa: CSARGQGPHYEQYF
v_call: TRBV29-1
j_call: TRBJ2-7

cdr3_aa: CASSHQIRDRRTYEQYF
v_call: TRBV7-9
j_call: TRBJ2-7

cdr3_aa: CASSQGTGSDTQYF
v_call: TRBV4-1
j_call: TRBJ2-3

cdr3_aa: CASSLKGGGETQYF
v_call: TRBV5-4
j_call: TRBJ2-5

cdr3_aa: CASSQDEWKRSGNTIYF
v_call: TRBV4-3
j_call: TRBJ1-3

cdr3_aa: CATSRDRDQVAYEQYF
v_call: TRBV15
j_call: TRBJ2-7

cdr3_aa: CASSLAGSRGAFF
v_call: TRBV5-6
j_call: TRBJ1-1

cdr3_aa: CASSPDRTNTEAFF
v_call: TRBV7-2
j_call: TRBJ1-1

cdr3_aa: CASSSPGTATNEKLFF
v_call: TRBV28
j_call: TRBJ1-4

cdr3_aa: CASKPGWQHTDTQYF
v_call: TRBV6-5
j_call: TRBJ2-3

cdr3_aa: CASSEQGDTQYF
v_call: TRBV10-2
j_call: TRBJ2-3

cdr3_aa: CASSFIDREIYGYTF
v_call: TRBV7-2
j_call: TRBJ1-2

cdr3_aa: CASSETGTSYNSPLHF
v_call: TRBV5-1
j_call: TRBJ1-6

cdr3_aa: CASSPARDRGPAFF
v_call: TRBV6-5
j_call: TRBJ1-1

cdr3_aa: CASSLGPSSYEQYF
v_call: TRBV7-3
j_call: TRBJ2-7

cdr3_aa: CASGDRGNSGNTIYF
v_call: TRBV28
j_call: TRBJ1-3

cdr3_aa: CASRVGQINQPQHF
v_call: TRBV2
j_call: TRBJ1-5

cdr3_aa: CASSEGRGLAGGLETQYF
v_call: TRBV2
j_call: TRBJ2-5

cdr3_aa: CASSRSLGDEQFF
v_call: TRBV18
j_call: TRBJ2-1

cdr3_aa: CASSLLGTSTHEQFF
v_call: TRBV5-5
j_call: TRBJ2-1

cdr3_aa: CASSIDRLAAYNEQFF
v_call: TRBV19
j_call: TRBJ2-1

cdr3_aa: CASSYSLGVAYNEQFF
v_call: TRBV2
j_call: TRBJ2-1

cdr3_aa: CASSGGLAKNIQYF
v_call: TRBV18
j_call: TRBJ2-4

cdr3_aa: CASSDGTGNYEQFF
v_call: TRBV9
j_call: TRBJ2-1

cdr3_aa: CASSYGWTDNQPQHF
v_call: TRBV6-5
j_call: TRBJ1-5

cdr3_aa: CASSSRANTEAFF
v_call: TRBV7-2
j_call: TRBJ1-1

cdr3_aa: CASSIVMGAAGNIQYF
v_call: TRBV19
j_call: TRBJ2-4

cdr3_aa: CASSPGFQETQYF
v_call: TRBV18
j_call: TRBJ2-5

cdr3_aa: CASSKDRGTEAFF
v_call: TRBV11-1
j_call: TRBJ1-1

cdr3_aa: CASSGTSGGNNEQFF
v_call: TRBV19
j_call: TRBJ2-1

cdr3_aa: CASSFSGEGGYTF
v_call: TRBV19
j_call: TRBJ1-2

cdr3_aa: CASSSPLNTWDTGELFF
v_call: TRBV27
j_call: TRBJ2-2

cdr3_aa: CASSFERTHTFTDTQYF
v_call: TRBV27
j_call: TRBJ2-3

cdr3_aa: CASSQIQGGGYTNEKLFF
v_call: TRBV4-1
j_call: TRBJ1-4

cdr3_aa: CASSLGATGLRETQYF
v_call: TRBV7-9
j_call: TRBJ2-5

cdr3_aa: CASSGTNSNQPQHF
v_call: TRBV18
j_call: TRBJ1-5

cdr3_aa: CASSLVLWDRGQDQPQHF
v_call: TRBV28
j_call: TRBJ1-5

cdr3_aa: CASTSRGGNQPQHF
v_call: TRBV6-5
j_call: TRBJ1-5